The rows below give T cell receptor beta chains drawn from one sample of a study of blood T cell repertoires in COVID-19. The table came from immunoSEQ multiplex PCR; TCRdb's copy has only in-frame clones and leaves some out. The sample records over 200,000 clones, over 80% being singletons. The specimen sequenced was peripheral blood. The receptors stem from a man aged 25-45 years with COVID-19, enrolled during active disease. Each CDR3 is given with its conserved first and last residue. D genes are given only for firm matches. The size of a clone is reported for some rows only, either as once, few or many, or as a class for expanded clones.

-	TRBV27	TRBJ1-5	-	TGTGCCAGCAGCAGGGACAACACCAATCAGCCCCAGCATTTT	CASSRDNTNQPQHF
-	TRBV4-1	TRBJ1-2	-	TGCGCCAGCAGCCTACCCGCGGGACTGAACTATGGCTACACCTTC	CASSLPAGLNYGYTF
-	TRBV6-5	TRBJ1-1	-	TGTGCCAGCAGTTACCAGGGTGAAGCTTTCTTT	CASSYQGEAFF
-	TRBV6-2/TRBV6-3	TRBJ1-2	-	TGTGCCAGCAGTTATGTTCCGAACTATGGCTACACCTTC	CASSYVPNYGYTF
TRBD1	TRBV5-5	TRBJ2-7	once	TGTGCCAGCAGCTCCGACAGGGGGCTCTACGAGCAGTACTTC	CASSSDRGLYEQYF
TRBD2	TRBV6-2/TRBV6-3	TRBJ2-2	-	TGTGCCAGCAGTTACCTAGCGGGGTCGTACGGGGAGCTGTTTTTT	CASSYLAGSYGELFF
TRBD1	TRBV4-1	TRBJ1-3	-	TGCGCCAGCAGCCAGGGCATGGGGACAGACGGAGGAAACACCATATATTTT	CASSQGMGTDGGNTIYF
TRBD1	TRBV7-9	TRBJ2-1	once	TGTGCCAGCAGCCCCCACCGACAGGGGGCCTACAATGAGCAGTTCTTC	CASSPHRQGAYNEQFF
TRBD2	TRBV28	TRBJ2-3	-	TGTGCCAGCAGAAGAACTAGCGGGAGAACAGATACGCAGTATTTT	CASRRTSGRTDTQYF
TRBD1	TRBV19	TRBJ1-2	-	TGTGCCAGTAGTATAGAGCGACAGGGGAACTATGGCTACACCTTC	CASSIERQGNYGYTF
TRBD2	TRBV29-1	TRBJ2-1	-	TGCAGCGCCGGGACTAGCGAAAGCTACAATGAGCAGTTCTTC	CSAGTSESYNEQFF
-	TRBV2	TRBJ2-1	-	TGTGCCAGCAGTGAGGGGCTCTGGCCGTCCTACAATGAGCAGTTCTTC	CASSEGLWPSYNEQFF
TRBD1	TRBV5-1	TRBJ1-1	-	TGCGCCAGCAGCGCCGGACAGGGCCAAGCTTTCTTT	CASSAGQGQAFF
-	TRBV7-9	TRBJ1-2	few	TGTGCCAGCAGCCCGCCCTCCGGGGTTCCTCTGGTATTGAACTATGGCTACACCTTC	CASSPPSGVPLVLNYGYTF
-	TRBV27	TRBJ2-7	many	TGTGCCAGCAGTTTTCTAGGGGGAATCGGCGAGCAGTACTTC	CASSFLGGIGEQYF
TRBD1	TRBV25-1	TRBJ1-6	-	TGTGCCAGCAGTGATCCTGCGACAGGGCAAGGTTCACCCCTCCACTTT	CASSDPATGQGSPLHF
-	TRBV18	TRBJ2-5	-	TGTGCCAGCTCACCACCGCAGGAGACCCAGTACTTC	CASSPPQETQYF
-	TRBV4-2	TRBJ2-7	-	TGTGCCAGCAGCCTCTTAGCGGAAGAAATCTACGAGCAGTACTTC	CASSLLAEEIYEQYF
-	TRBV30	TRBJ1-5	-	TGTGCCTGGAGTGTAGGACTGGGTGGGAATCAGCCCCAGCATTTT	CAWSVGLGGNQPQHF
TRBD1	TRBV7-2	TRBJ1-6	-	TGTGCCAGCAGCTTACAACCGGGACAGTCACCCCTCCACTTT	CASSLQPGQSPLHF
-	TRBV28	TRBJ1-4	-	TGTGCCAGCAGTCCGATTACTAGGGCCGGTGCAACTAATGAAAAACTGTTTTTT	CASSPITRAGATNEKLFF
-	TRBV23-1	TRBJ1-1	-	TGCGCCAGCAGTCAAAAAGTACGGGACACTGAAGCTTTCTTT	CASSQKVRDTEAFF
-	TRBV19	TRBJ1-6	-	TGTGCCAGTCAAATTCGCGGCTCCTATAATTCACCCCTCCACTTT	CASQIRGSYNSPLHF
TRBD1	TRBV5-4	TRBJ1-4	-	TGTGCCAGCAGCGGTAAACCGGGACAGGGCCCCGATGGTGAAAAACTGTTTTTT	CASSGKPGQGPDGEKLFF
-	TRBV28	TRBJ2-3	-	TGTGCCAGCAGCCCCCAAGGGGCCATAGATACGCAGTATTTT	CASSPQGAIDTQYF